The TCR beta chain under discussion was sequenced for a study of cytomegalovirus exposure and HLA in healthy donors. Germline V gene sequence: CDR1 SNHLY, CDR2 FYNNEI. Trimming left V 8 bases short and J 0 bases short, with 19 bases between. The CDR3 sequence is 16 residues long. This clone was detected only once. The antigen is not known. PCR was performed using 60 Vbeta and 13 Jbeta primers. Produced via immunoSEQ multiplex PCR; TCRdb's table is partial and in-frame only. Of 150,000 or so clones listed, about 70% are singletons. Overall study results and limits: Later analysis showed most CMV-associated TCR beta chains appearing HLA-restricted.

This TCR was sampled from a man younger than 45 in good health and CMV-seropositive. The chain employs TRBV2 and TRBJ1-2; D perhaps matches TRBD1 (6 bases). Material: PBMCs. CDR3 bases: TGTGCCAGCCCAGGACAGTTCGACCGAGCTAACTATGGCTACACCTTC. Residues: CASPGQFDRANYGYTF.